These T cell receptor beta chains were read from a single sample in a study of a mutant IDH1 vaccine in newly diagnosed glioma. Measured with immunoSEQ multiplex PCR; TCRdb has only the in-frame clones, and not every one. The data contain tens of thousands of clones, roughly 76% of them singletons. These receptors have no identified antigens. The sample here was PBMCs, taken from a glioma patient whose treatment included an IDH1 peptide vaccine. The receptor source for this set is a man aged 50-59 years with glioma. CDR3s include the opening cysteine and the closing phenylalanine or tryptophan. The D gene is left open where the match is weak. The size field is filled for only some rows; it gives once, few, many or a size class.

TRBJ1-5,TRBV4-2,.,few,TGTGCCAGCAGCCAAGTGAATCAGCCCCAGCATTTT,CASSQVNQPQHF
TRBJ1-5,TRBV18,.,.,TGTGCCAGCTCAGGGCCGAGGTCGACGAAACAGCCCCAGCATTTT,CASSGPRSTKQPQHF
TRBJ1-6,TRBV9,.,.,TGTGCCAGCAGCGTTGAGGGACAAGTCTTCTCACCCCTCCACTTT,CASSVEGQVFSPLHF
TRBJ1-3,TRBV6-1,.,.,TGTGCCAGCAGTGAAGTCTCCCGAAACACCATATATTTT,CASSEVSRNTIYF
TRBJ2-2,TRBV27,TRBD1,.,TGTGCCAGCAGCAAAAAACAGGGGAGCATAAACACCGGGGAGCTGTTTTTT,CASSKKQGSINTGELFF
TRBJ2-3,TRBV2,TRBD1,few,TGTGCCAGCCGGGACAGTATCACAGATACGCAGTATTTT,CASRDSITDTQYF
TRBJ1-4,TRBV18,.,once,TGTGCCAGCTCACCACAGCGGGTGGAAAAACTGTTTTTT,CASSPQRVEKLFF
TRBJ2-7,TRBV15,.,.,TGTGCCACCAGCAGATCTACCTACGAGCAGTACTTC,CATSRSTYEQYF
TRBJ1-5,TRBV6-1,TRBD1,.,TGTGCCAGCAGTGAACCAAGAGGGACAGGGAGCCAGCCCCAGCATTTT,CASSEPRGTGSQPQHF
TRBJ1-5,TRBV15,.,.,TGTGCCACCAGCAGAGATAGGGGGGGAGGTCAGCCCCAGCATTTT,CATSRDRGGGQPQHF
TRBJ2-1,TRBV14,.,few,TGTGCCAGCAGCCAAGCTAGCAATGAGCAGTTCTTC,CASSQASNEQFF
TRBJ2-1,TRBV5-1,TRBD1,.,TGCGCCAGCACCCTGACAGGGGGCTACAATGAGCAGTTCTTC,CASTLTGGYNEQFF
TRBJ1-6,TRBV18,.,.,TGTGCCAGCTCACCGACTGGCCATAATTCACCCCTCCACTTT,CASSPTGHNSPLHF
TRBJ1-4,TRBV4-1,.,few,TGCGCCAGCAGCCAAGATTTCGGGGGCGGTGAAAAACTGTTTTTT,CASSQDFGGGEKLFF
TRBJ1-3,TRBV27,.,.,TGTGCCAGCCGTCAGGGTTCTGGAAACACCATATATTTT,CASRQGSGNTIYF
TRBJ2-1,TRBV7-6,.,.,TGTGCCAGCAGCCAGGCGGGGCCCATGGATGAGCAGTTCTTC,CASSQAGPMDEQFF
TRBJ2-3,TRBV5-1,.,.,TGCGCCAGCAGCGAAGACGGGACTAGCACAGATACGCAGTATTTT,CASSEDGTSTDTQYF
TRBJ1-3,TRBV4-3,.,few,TGCGCCAGCAGCCAAGAACTCGGGTCTGGAAACACCATATATTTT,CASSQELGSGNTIYF
TRBJ1-4,TRBV5-6,.,.,TGTGCCAGCAGCTTGAAACAGGGAGTTGAAAAACTGTTTTTT,CASSLKQGVEKLFF
TRBJ1-4,TRBV4-3,.,.,TGCGCCAGCAGCCAAGAACACCATGAAAAACTGTTTTTT,CASSQEHHEKLFF
TRBJ1-4,TRBV2,.,few,TGTGCCAGCAGTCTACAGGTTCTTGGGGACGGACTGTTTTTT,CASSLQVLGDGLFF
TRBJ1-1,TRBV5-1,TRBD1,.,TGCGCCAGCAGCAAGGGGACAGGAGGTACTGAAGCTTTCTTT,CASSKGTGGTEAFF
TRBJ2-7,TRBV7-9,.,.,TGTGCCAGCAGCCCCCCTACTAAAACCGAGCAGTACTTC,CASSPPTKTEQYF
TRBJ2-7,TRBV7-9,TRBD2,.,TGTGCCAGCAGCCCCCCGGGACTAGCCTACGAGCAGTACTTC,CASSPPGLAYEQYF
TRBJ2-7,TRBV1,.,.,TGCACCAGCAGCCCCTACCTTGGGGAGCAGTACTTC,CTSSPYLGEQYF
TRBJ1-5,TRBV7-2,.,.,TGTGCCAGCAGCTTAATGGGAGGCAATCAGCCCCAGCATTTT,CASSLMGGNQPQHF
TRBJ2-2,TRBV5-1,.,.,TGCGCCAGCAGCCTCACGCGGACCGGGGAGCTGTTTTTT,CASSLTRTGELFF
TRBJ2-3,TRBV5-1,.,.,TGCGCCAGCAGCTTCGGTAGTGCGGGGGATACGCAGTATTTT,CASSFGSAGDTQYF
TRBJ2-7,TRBV7-2,.,.,TGTGCCAGCAGCTATCGGGACGGAACCTACGAGCAGTACTTC,CASSYRDGTYEQYF
TRBJ1-1,TRBV7-9,.,.,TGTGCCAGCAGCTTATTACAGACGAACACTGAAGCTTTCTTT,CASSLLQTNTEAFF
TRBJ2-7,TRBV5-4,TRBD2,.,TGTGCCAGCAGCTTTCTACTAGCGGGGAAGTACGAGCAGTACTTC,CASSFLLAGKYEQYF
TRBJ2-3,TRBV5-6,.,.,TGTGCCAGCAGCTTGCTACAGGGCACAGATACGCAGTATTTT,CASSLLQGTDTQYF
TRBJ1-6,TRBV7-9,.,.,TGTGCCAGCAGCTTAGCGCTAGGCGGTTACAATTCACCCCTCCACTTT,CASSLALGGYNSPLHF
TRBJ1-2,TRBV29-1,.,once,TGCAGCGTTGAAAGGGGGATTGGGGATGGCTACACCTTC,CSVERGIGDGYTF
TRBJ1-4,TRBV9,.,.,TGTGCCAGCAGCGTTGTGGGGCACGGGGAAAAACTGTTTTTT,CASSVVGHGEKLFF
TRBJ2-1,TRBV19,TRBD2,.,TGTGCCAGTACCCCGGGGGGCTCCTACAATGAGCAGTTCTTC,CASTPGGSYNEQFF
TRBJ1-5,TRBV15,.,.,TGTGCCACCAGCAGAGAGACGGGGGTAGGCAATCAGCCCCAGCATTTT,CATSRETGVGNQPQHF
TRBJ2-3,TRBV29-1,.,once,TGCAGCGTTGAAGACTTCGGGGGCCGATCAGATACGCAGTATTTT,CSVEDFGGRSDTQYF
TRBJ1-6,TRBV30,.,.,TGTGCCTGGAGTGTACTTCGTTCACCCCTCCACTTT,CAWSVLRSPLHF
TRBJ1-4,TRBV5-1,TRBD1,.,TGCGCCAGCAGCGCCGGACAGGGAGATGAAAAACTGTTTTTT,CASSAGQGDEKLFF
TRBJ2-7,TRBV5-1,.,once,TGCGCCAGCAGCTTCGGTGGACTTAGCTCCTACGAGCAGTACTTC,CASSFGGLSSYEQYF
TRBJ1-5,TRBV15,.,.,TGTGCCACCAGCAGCGATCAAGTTTATGGTCAGCCCCAGCATTTT,CATSSDQVYGQPQHF
TRBJ1-2,TRBV7-2,.,.,TGTGCCAGCAGCACCGAGTATGGCTACACCTTC,CASSTEYGYTF
TRBJ1-1,TRBV6-5,.,.,TGTGCCAGCAGTTGGGGGCAGGCTGTTGGTGAAGCTTTCTTT,CASSWGQAVGEAFF
TRBJ1-1,TRBV6-6,.,once,TGTGCCAGCAGTCAGGAGGAAGCTTTCTTT,CASSQEEAFF
TRBJ1-2,TRBV5-5,.,.,TGTGCCAGCAGCTTGGGTTCTGGTGAGCAACGTGGCTACACCTTC,CASSLGSGEQRGYTF
TRBJ2-1,TRBV2,.,.,TGTGCCAGCAGGGTACTCCAGCCCCATAATGAGCAGTTCTTC,CASRVLQPHNEQFF
TRBJ2-5,TRBV4-1,.,.,TGCGCCAGCAGCCAAGGGACAGATGGAGAGACCCAGTACTTC,CASSQGTDGETQYF
TRBJ1-1,TRBV4-1,.,.,TGCGCCAGCAGCCAAGAAAAGATGAAGAGCACTGAAGCTTTCTTT,CASSQEKMKSTEAFF
TRBJ1-5,TRBV7-6,.,.,TGTGCCAGCAGCGAAGGACCAGGGACGAATAGTATTTATAGCAATCAGCCCCAGCATTTT,CASSEGPGTNSIYSNQPQHF
TRBJ1-1,TRBV7-3,.,.,TGTGCCAGCAGCTTACTAGTGAACACTGAAGCTTTCTTT,CASSLLVNTEAFF
TRBJ2-3,TRBV5-6,.,.,TGTGCCAGCAGCGACTCCGGGTCCTATACGCAGTATTTT,CASSDSGSYTQYF
TRBJ1-4,TRBV5-1,.,.,TGCGCCAGCAGCTTGGGTCGGACGACTCATTCTAATGAAAAACTGTTTTTT,CASSLGRTTHSNEKLFF
TRBJ1-1,TRBV7-6,.,.,TGTGCCAGCAGCTCGACGGGGTCGGCTGAAGCTTTCTTT,CASSSTGSAEAFF
TRBJ1-1,TRBV5-4,.,.,TGTGCCAGCAGCTTGGACAGGGCTACTTGGACTGAAGCTTTCTTT,CASSLDRATWTEAFF
TRBJ2-7,TRBV7-8,.,.,TGTGCCAGCAGCTCCACCTACGAGCAGTACTTC,CASSSTYEQYF
TRBJ2-2,TRBV27,.,.,TGTGCCAGCAGTTTTGTTACCGGGGAGCTGTTTTTT,CASSFVTGELFF
TRBJ2-2,TRBV5-1,.,.,TGCGCCAGCAGCGGGCGGACGGAGAACACCGGGGAGCTGTTTTTT,CASSGRTENTGELFF